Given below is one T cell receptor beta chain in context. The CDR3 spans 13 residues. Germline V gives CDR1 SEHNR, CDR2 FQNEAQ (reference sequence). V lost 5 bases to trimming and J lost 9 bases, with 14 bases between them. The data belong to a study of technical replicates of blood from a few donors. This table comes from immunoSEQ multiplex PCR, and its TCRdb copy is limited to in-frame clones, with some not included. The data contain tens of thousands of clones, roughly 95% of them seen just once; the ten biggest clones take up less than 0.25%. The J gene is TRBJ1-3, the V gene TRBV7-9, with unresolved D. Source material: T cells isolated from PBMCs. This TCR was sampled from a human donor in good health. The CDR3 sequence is CASSPSLGGTIYF. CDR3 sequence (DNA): TGTGCCAGCAGCCCCTCCCTAGGAGGCACCATATATTTT. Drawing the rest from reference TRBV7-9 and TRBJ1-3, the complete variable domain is DTGVSQNPRHKITKRGQNVTFRCDPISEHNRLYWYRQTLGQGPEFLTYFQNEAQLEKSRLLSDRFSAERPKGSFSTLEIQRTEQGDSAMYLCASSPSLGGTIYFGEGSWLTVV.